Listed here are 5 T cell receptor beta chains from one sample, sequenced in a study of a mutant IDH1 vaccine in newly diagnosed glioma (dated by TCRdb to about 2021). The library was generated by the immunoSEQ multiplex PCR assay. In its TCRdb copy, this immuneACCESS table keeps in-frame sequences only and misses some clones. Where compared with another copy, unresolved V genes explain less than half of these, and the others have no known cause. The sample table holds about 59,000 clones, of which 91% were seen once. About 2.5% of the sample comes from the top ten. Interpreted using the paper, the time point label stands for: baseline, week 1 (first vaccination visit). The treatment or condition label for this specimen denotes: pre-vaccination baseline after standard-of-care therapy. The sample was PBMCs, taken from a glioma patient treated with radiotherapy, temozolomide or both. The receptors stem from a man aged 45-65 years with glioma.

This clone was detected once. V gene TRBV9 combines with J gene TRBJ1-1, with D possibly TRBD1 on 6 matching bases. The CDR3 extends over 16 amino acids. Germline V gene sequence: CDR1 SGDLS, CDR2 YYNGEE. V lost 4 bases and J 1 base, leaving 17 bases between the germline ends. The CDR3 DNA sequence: TGTGCCAGCAGCCCAAATACAGGGACTTCGAACACTGAAGCTTTCTTT. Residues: CASSPNTGTSNTEAFF.

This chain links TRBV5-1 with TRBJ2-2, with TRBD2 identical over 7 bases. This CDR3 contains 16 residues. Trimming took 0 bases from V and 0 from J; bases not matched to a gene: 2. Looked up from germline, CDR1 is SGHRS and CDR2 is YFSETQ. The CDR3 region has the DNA TGCGCCAGCAGCTTGGTCGGGGGGACGAACACCGGGGAGCTGTTTTTT. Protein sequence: CASSLVGGTNTGELFF.

The CDR3, as DNA: TGCGCCAGCAGTGAGTCGGCGGAGGTCTGGTACGAGCAGTACTTC. This gives the protein CASSESAEVWYEQYF. The V and J genes are TRBV10-1 and TRBJ2-7; possible D gene TRBD2, 5 bases. Germline V gene data show CDR1 as WNHNN and CDR2 as SYGVQD (reference sequence). CDR3 size: 15 residues. V shed 0 bases and J shed 4 bases, with 13 bases lying between them.

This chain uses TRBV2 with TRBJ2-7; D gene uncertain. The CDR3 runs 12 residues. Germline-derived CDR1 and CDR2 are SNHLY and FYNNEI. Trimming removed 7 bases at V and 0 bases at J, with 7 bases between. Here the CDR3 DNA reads TGTGCCAGCATGTATACCTCCTACGAGCAGTACTTC. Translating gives CASMYTSYEQYF.

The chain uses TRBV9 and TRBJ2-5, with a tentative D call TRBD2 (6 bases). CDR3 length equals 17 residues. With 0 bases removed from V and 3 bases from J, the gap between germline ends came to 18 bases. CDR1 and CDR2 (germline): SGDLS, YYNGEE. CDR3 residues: CASSVGPSVREEETQYF. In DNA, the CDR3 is TGTGCCAGCAGCGTAGGCCCCTCTGTTAGGGAGGAAGAGACCCAGTACTTC.